This T cell receptor (beta chain) was found in a study of blood T cell repertoires in COVID-19. Study summary: PBMCs, B-cell-depleted T cells, or T cells provided the cDNA or gDNA that made up the material.

Study processing details: From reference gene primer amplification, estimates of nucleated cell counts were derived. Clones were read by immunoSEQ multiplex PCR, and TCRdb kept only the in-frame ones, dropping some. Clone size and V and J calls were adopted from that table, with D and trimming inferred from the DNA. The profile shows about 300,000 clones, around 92% of them singletons. The CDR3 has 15 amino acids. Germline lookup yields CDR1 MNHNY and CDR2 SVGAGI (reference sequence). V was cut by 0 bases and J by 4 bases, with 10 bases left in between. The J gene is TRBJ1-5, the V gene TRBV6-6, with D maybe TRBD1 (5 bases). The sequencing sample was made of peripheral blood. The origin of this receptor is a woman in her 30s with COVID-19, enrolled during active disease. The CDR3 DNA follows: TGTGCCAGCAGTTACTCGGGGGAGGGGAATCAGCCCCAGCATTTT. Translation gives CASSYSGEGNQPQHF.